A single sample gave rise to the 14 T cell receptor beta chains below, sequenced in a study of blood T cell repertoires in COVID-19 (TCRdb year 2020). Libraries were made using the immunoSEQ multiplex PCR assay. The table comes from immuneACCESS by way of TCRdb, which keeps in-frame sequences with V and J called. Part of the clones is missing from these tables; in studies checked, under half for an unresolved V gene and the rest for unknown reasons. The sample table contains 220,000 or so clones; only one count was recorded for about 80% of them. About 2.4% of the sample rests with the top ten. Sequenced: peripheral blood. The source is a woman aged 55-70 years with acute or convalescent COVID-19.

This clone was found once. The rearrangement links TRBV6-5 to TRBJ1-2; no firm D call. V was shortened by 6 bases and J by 8 bases, with 13 bases between the two germline ends. Per germline, CDR1 MNHEY and CDR2 SVGAGI. This CDR3 is built from 12 residues. The CDR3 region is CASSEGVVGYTF. CDR3 coding DNA: TGTGCCAGCAGCGAGGGAGTGGTGGGCTACACCTTC.

V is TRBV10-2 and J is TRBJ1-2; 7 bases agree with TRBD1. The V gene's germline CDR1 is WSHSY and CDR2 SAAADI. The V and J ends lost 3 bases and 5 bases, in that order; junction bases with no gene match: 6. This CDR3 has 14 residues. The CDR3 loop is CASSEGGVGYGYTF. CDR3 nucleotides: TGCGCCAGCAGTGAAGGGGGCGTAGGATATGGCTACACCTTC.

CDR3 DNA: TGCGCCAGCAGCCAAAAGACTAGCGGGGACACAGATACGCAGTATTTT. Encoded protein: CASSQKTSGDTDTQYF. This chain links TRBV4-1 with TRBJ2-3; 11 nucleotides match TRBD2. With 2 bases clipped from V and 2 bases from J, the junction kept 3 bases outside the gene matches. The CDR3 contains 16 residues. The germline V gene encodes CDR1 MGHRA and CDR2 YSYEKL.

V and J are TRBV7-2 and TRBJ2-1; 8 positions agree with TRBD2. V lost 5 bases, J lost 5 bases, and 8 bases stayed unmatched. The CDR3 covers 15 residues. Germline V gene data show CDR1 as SGHTA and CDR2 as FQGNSA. The chain's CDR3 is CASSIRGGGHNEQFF. CDR3 bases: TGTGCCAGCAGCATCCGGGGCGGGGGGCACAATGAGCAGTTCTTC. Full variable domain (missing parts from reference TRBV7-2 and TRBJ2-1): GAGVSQSPSNKVTEKGKDVELRCDPISGHTALYWYRQSLGQGLEFLIYFQGNSAPDKSGLPSDRFSAERTGGSVSTLTIQRTQQEDSAVYLCASSIRGGGHNEQFFGPGTRLTVL.

The chain links TRBV5-4 to TRBJ1-1; D gene uncertain. V gave up 2 bases and J gave up 5 bases, with 13 bases separating them. The CDR3 consists of 14 residues. The germline V gene has CDR1 SGHNT and CDR2 YYREEE (reference sequence). The CDR3 sequence: CASSFGQAPTEAFF. CDR3 DNA sequence: TGTGCCAGCAGCTTTGGCCAAGCGCCGACTGAAGCTTTCTTT.

This clone was recorded only once. V gene TRBV14 combines with J gene TRBJ1-2, with 9 bases fitting TRBD1. V lost 0 bases, J lost 5 bases, and 13 bases stayed unmatched. This CDR3 is 18 amino acids long. In germline, CDR1 is SGHDN, CDR2 FVKESK. CDR3 region: CASSQDGAGTGSRYGYTF. For the CDR3, the DNA is TGTGCCAGCAGCCAAGATGGGGCCGGGACAGGGTCTCGGTATGGCTACACCTTC.

V usage is TRBV18 and J usage is TRBJ1-2; 7 bases map to TRBD1. The CDR3 consists of 15 residues. J was trimmed by 0 bases and V by 3 bases; bases with no gene match: 4. CDR1 is KGHSH and CDR2 is LQKENI in the germline V gene. CDR3 loop: CASSPSTGTNYGYTF. DNA of the CDR3: TGTGCCAGCTCACCTTCGACAGGGACTAACTATGGCTACACCTTC.

V is TRBV29-1 and J is TRBJ1-1, with D unresolved. From germline, CDR1 is SQVTM and CDR2 ANQGSEA. The V gene lost 4 bases and the J gene lost 5 bases, with 5 bases spanning the gap. This CDR3 is built from 10 residues. CDR3 nucleotide sequence: TGCAGCGTTGTCCCTACTGAAGCTTTCTTT. It encodes CSVVPTEAFF.

The V gene is TRBV4-2, the J gene TRBJ1-2, with a weak D call TRBD1 (6 bases). Germline V gene sequence: CDR1 LGHNA, CDR2 YNFKEQ. Trimming stripped 9 bases from V and 8 bases from J, with 25 bases between. CDR3 length: 15 amino acids. This CDR3 reads CASTIETGRIGGYTF. CDR3 nucleotide sequence: TGTGCCAGTACTATAGAAACAGGGCGAATTGGAGGCTACACCTTC.

The chain couples TRBV25-1 to TRBJ2-5, with 11 nucleotides matching TRBD1. CDR3 length: 16 residues. CDR1 and CDR2 from the germline V gene are MGHDK and SYGVNS. The V gene end was trimmed by 1 base and the J gene end by 5 bases; junction bases not matched to a gene: 6. The CDR3 reads CASSESADRGLETQYF. As DNA, the CDR3 is TGTGCCAGCAGTGAATCCGCGGACAGGGGGCTCGAGACCCAGTACTTC.

V usage is TRBV12-5 and J usage is TRBJ1-5, with 8 nucleotides matching TRBD1. V was pared by 5 bases and J by 1 base, with 4 bases of the junction left unmatched. Germline V gene lookup returns CDR1 LGHNT and CDR2 FRNRAP. CDR3 size: 15 residues. CDR3 DNA sequence: TGTGCTAGTGGTCCGGACAGGGCAAGCAATCAGCCCCAGCATTTT. Encoded protein: CASGPDRASNQPQHF. Full variable domain (outside the CDR3, taken from reference TRBV12-5 and TRBJ1-5): DARVTQTPRHKVTEMGQEVTMRCQPILGHNTVFWYRQTMMQGLELLAYFRNRAPLDDSGMPKDRFSAEMPDATLATLKIQPSEPRDSAVYFCASGPDRASNQPQHFGDGTRLSIL.

V usage is TRBV5-6 and J usage is TRBJ1-2; no clear D gene. CDR3 length equals 14 residues. The ends were cut back, 0 bases at V and 4 bases at J, with 10 bases in the middle. CDR1 and CDR2 from the germline V gene are SGHDT and YYEEEE. CDR3 sequence (DNA): TGTGCCAGCAGCTTGGATTCAGATATCTATGGCTACACCTTC. Translating gives CASSLDSDIYGYTF.

This chain links TRBV3-1 (or the pseudogene TRBV3-2) with TRBJ1-1, with TRBD1 matching 7 bases. Trimming at V came to 1 base and at J to 4 bases, leaving 6 bases not matched to a gene. The CDR3 extends over 15 amino acids. Per the germline V gene, CDR1 is LGHDT and CDR2 is YNNKEL (reference sequence). CDR3 DNA: TGTGCCAGCAGCCAAGGACAGGGCTTCGTCACTGAAGCTTTCTTT. Translating gives CASSQGQGFVTEAFF.

The V gene is TRBV3-1 (or the pseudogene TRBV3-2), the J gene TRBJ1-5; the D gene is possibly TRBD1 (5 bases). The germline CDR1 and CDR2 sequences are LGHDT and YNNKEL (reference sequence). Trimming shortened V by 5 bases and J by 1 base, and 9 bases separated the two germline ends. The CDR3 extends over 14 amino acids. The CDR3 sequence: CASSTGLSNQPQHF. CDR3 DNA: TGTGCCAGCAGCACAGGACTAAGCAATCAGCCCCAGCATTTT.